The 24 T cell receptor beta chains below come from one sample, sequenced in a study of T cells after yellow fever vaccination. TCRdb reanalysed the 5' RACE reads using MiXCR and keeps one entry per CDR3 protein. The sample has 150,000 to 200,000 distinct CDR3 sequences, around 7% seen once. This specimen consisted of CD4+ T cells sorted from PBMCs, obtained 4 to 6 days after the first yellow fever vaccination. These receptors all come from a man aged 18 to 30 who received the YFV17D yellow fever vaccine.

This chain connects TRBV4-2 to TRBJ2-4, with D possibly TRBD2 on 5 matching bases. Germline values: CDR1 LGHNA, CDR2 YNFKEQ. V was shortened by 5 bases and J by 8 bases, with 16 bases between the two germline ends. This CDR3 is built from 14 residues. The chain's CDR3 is CASSAPRQADIQYF. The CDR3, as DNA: TGTGCCAGCAGCGCCCCGAGACAAGCGGACATTCAGTACTTC.

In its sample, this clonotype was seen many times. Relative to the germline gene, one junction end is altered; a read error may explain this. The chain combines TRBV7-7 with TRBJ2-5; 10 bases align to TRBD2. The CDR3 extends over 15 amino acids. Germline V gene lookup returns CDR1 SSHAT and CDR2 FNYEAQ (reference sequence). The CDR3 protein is CASSSGLARRETQYF. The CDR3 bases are TGTGCTAGCAGCTCGGGACTAGCGCGGCGGGAGACCCAGTACTTC.

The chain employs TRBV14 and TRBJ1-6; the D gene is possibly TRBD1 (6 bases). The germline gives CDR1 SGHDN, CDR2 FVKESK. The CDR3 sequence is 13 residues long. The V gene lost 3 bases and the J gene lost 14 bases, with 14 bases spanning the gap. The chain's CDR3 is CASSQARGVALHF. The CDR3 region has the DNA TGTGCCAGCAGCCAGGCGAGGGGGGTCGCCCTCCACTTT.

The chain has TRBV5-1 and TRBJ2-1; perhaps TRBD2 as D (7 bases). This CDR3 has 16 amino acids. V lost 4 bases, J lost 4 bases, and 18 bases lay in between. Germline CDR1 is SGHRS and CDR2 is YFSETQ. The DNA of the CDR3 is TGCGCCAGCAGCCCAGAGGAGGGGGGGAATTACAATGAGCAGTTCTTC. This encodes CASSPEEGGNYNEQFF. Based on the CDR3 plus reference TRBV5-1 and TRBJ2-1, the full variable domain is KAGVTQTPRYLIKTRGQQVTLSCSPISGHRSVSWYQQTPGQGLQFLFEYFSETQRNKGNFPGRFSGRQFSNSRSEMNVSTLELGDSALYLCASSPEEGGNYNEQFFGPGTRLTVL.

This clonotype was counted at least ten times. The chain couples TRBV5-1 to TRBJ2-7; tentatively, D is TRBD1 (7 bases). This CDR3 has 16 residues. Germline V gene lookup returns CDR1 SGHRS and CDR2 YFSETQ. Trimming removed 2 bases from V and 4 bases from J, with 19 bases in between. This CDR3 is CASSFGGSTGQYEQYF. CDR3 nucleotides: TGCGCCAGCAGCTTTGGGGGGTCGACAGGGCAGTACGAGCAGTACTTC.

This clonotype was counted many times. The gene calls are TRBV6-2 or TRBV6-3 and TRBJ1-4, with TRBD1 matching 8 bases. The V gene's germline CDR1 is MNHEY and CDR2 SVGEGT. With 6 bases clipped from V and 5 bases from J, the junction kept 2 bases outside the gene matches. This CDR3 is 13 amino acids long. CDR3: CASRWTGNEKLFF. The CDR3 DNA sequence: TGTGCCAGCAGGTGGACAGGGAATGAAAAACTGTTTTTT.

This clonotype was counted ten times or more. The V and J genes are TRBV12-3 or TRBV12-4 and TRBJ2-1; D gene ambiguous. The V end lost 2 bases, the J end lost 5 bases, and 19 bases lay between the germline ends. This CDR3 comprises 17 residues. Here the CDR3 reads CASSLRRTLRPDNEQFF. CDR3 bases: TGTGCCAGCAGTTTACGTAGGACCCTGAGGCCCGACAATGAGCAGTTCTTC.

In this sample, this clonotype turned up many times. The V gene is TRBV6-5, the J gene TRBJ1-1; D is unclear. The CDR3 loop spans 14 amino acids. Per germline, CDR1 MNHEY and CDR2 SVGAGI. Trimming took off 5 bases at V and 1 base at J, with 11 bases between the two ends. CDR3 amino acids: CASSLFSRNTEAFF. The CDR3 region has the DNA TGTGCCAGCAGTCTATTCTCTAGGAACACTGAAGCTTTCTTT.

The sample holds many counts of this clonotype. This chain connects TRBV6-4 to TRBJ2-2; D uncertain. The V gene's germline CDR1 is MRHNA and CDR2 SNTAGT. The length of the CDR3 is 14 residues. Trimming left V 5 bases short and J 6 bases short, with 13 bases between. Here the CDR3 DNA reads TGTGCCAGCAGTTTCCAGCCCTCGGCCGGGGAGCTGTTTTTT. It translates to CASSFQPSAGELFF.

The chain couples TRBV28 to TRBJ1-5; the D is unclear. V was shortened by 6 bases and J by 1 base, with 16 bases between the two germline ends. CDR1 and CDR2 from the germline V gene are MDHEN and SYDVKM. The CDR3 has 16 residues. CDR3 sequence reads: CASRDRSGPSNQPQHF. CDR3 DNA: TGTGCCAGCAGGGACCGGTCCGGGCCCAGCAATCAGCCCCAGCATTTT.

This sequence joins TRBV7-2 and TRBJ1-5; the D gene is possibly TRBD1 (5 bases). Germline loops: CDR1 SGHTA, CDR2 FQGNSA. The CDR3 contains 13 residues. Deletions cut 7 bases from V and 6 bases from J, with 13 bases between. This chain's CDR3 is CASTQGLGQPQHF. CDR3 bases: TGTGCCAGCACCCAGGGTTTAGGTCAGCCCCAGCATTTT.

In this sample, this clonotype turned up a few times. The CDR3 reads CASSFEQGDVYGYTF. The CDR3 coding sequence is TGTGCCAGCAGTTTCGAACAGGGGGATGTCTATGGCTACACCTTC. V usage is TRBV28 and J usage is TRBJ1-2; TRBD1 agrees at 8 bases. Germline V CDR1 and CDR2: MDHEN, SYDVKM. The CDR3 length is 15 residues. After removal of 3 bases from V and 4 bases from J, the junction contained 7 bases not matched to a gene.

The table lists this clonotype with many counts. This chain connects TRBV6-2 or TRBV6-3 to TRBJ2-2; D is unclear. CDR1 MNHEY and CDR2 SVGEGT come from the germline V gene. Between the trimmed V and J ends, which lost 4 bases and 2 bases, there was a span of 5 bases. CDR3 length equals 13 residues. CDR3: CASSSTNTGELFF. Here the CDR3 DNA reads TGTGCCAGCAGTTCTACCAACACCGGGGAGCTGTTTTTT.

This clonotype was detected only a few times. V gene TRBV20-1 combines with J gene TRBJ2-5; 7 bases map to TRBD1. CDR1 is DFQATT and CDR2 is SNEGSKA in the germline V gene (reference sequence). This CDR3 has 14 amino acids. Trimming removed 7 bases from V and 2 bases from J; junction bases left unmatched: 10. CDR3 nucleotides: TGCAGTGTCCTGAAGGACAGGCATCAAGAGACCCAGTACTTC. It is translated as CSVLKDRHQETQYF.

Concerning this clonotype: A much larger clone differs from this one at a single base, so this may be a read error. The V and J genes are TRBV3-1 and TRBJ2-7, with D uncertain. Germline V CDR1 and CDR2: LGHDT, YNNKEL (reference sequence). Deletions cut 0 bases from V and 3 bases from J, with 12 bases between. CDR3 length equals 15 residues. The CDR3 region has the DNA TGTGCCAGCAGCCAAGACACTTCCGCGGACTACGAGCAGTACTTC. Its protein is CASSQDTSADYEQYF.

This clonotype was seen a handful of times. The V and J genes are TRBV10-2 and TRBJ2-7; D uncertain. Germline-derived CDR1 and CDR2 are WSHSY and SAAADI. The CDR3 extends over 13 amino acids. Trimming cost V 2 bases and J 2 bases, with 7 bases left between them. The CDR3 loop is CASSEQGPYEQYF. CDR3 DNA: TGCGCCAGCAGTGAGCAAGGGCCCTACGAGCAGTACTTC.

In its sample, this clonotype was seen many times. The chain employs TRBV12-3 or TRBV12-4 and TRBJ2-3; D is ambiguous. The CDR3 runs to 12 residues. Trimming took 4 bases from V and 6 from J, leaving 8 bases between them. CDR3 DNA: TGTGCCAGCAGTTCGGCCCTTGATACGCAGTATTTT. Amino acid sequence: CASSSALDTQYF.

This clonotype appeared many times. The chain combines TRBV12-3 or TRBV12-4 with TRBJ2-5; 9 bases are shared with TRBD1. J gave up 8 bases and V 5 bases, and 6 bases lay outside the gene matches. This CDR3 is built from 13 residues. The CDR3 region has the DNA TGTGCCAGCAGTATCCGGGACAGGGAAACCCAGTACTTC. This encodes CASSIRDRETQYF.

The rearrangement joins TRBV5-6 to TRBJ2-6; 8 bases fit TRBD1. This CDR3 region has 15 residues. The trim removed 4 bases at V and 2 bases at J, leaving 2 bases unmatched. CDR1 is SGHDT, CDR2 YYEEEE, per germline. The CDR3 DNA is TGTGCCAGCAGCGCGACAGGGGCTGGGGCCAACGTCCTGACTTTC. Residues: CASSATGAGANVLTF.

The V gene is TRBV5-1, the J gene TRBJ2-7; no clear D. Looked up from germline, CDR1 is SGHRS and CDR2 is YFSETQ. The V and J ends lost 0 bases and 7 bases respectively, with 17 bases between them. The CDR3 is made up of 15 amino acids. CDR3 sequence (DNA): TGCGCCAGCAGCTTGGGTTGGTCAGTTCAAGGAGAGCAGTACTTC. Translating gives CASSLGWSVQGEQYF.

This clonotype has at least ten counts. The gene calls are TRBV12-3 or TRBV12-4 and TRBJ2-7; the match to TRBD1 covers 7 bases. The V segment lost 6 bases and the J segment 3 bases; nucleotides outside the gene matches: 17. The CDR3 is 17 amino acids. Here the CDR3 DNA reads TGTGCCAGCAGGCCTAACCGACAGGGTGTAGGGGACTACGAGCAGTACTTC. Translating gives CASRPNRQGVGDYEQYF.

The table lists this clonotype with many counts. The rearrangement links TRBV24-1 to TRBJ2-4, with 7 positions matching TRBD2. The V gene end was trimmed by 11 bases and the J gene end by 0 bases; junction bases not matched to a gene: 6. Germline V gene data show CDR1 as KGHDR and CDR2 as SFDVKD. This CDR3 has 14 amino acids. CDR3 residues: CARDRTRAKNIQYF. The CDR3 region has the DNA TGTGCCAGGGACCGGACTAGAGCCAAAAACATTCAGTACTTC.

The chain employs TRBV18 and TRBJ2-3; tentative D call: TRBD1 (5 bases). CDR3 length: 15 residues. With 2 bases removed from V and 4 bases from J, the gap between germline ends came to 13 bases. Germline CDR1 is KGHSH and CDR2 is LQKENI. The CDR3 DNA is TGTGCCAGCTCACCATCAGGGTTGCAGGCAGATACGCAGTATTTT. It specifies CASSPSGLQADTQYF.

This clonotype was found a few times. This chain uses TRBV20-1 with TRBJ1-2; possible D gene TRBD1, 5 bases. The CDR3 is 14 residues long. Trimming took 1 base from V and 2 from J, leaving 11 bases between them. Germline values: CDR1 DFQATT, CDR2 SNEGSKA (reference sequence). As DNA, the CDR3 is TGCAGTGCTAGAGGGGGGGGTGGCAACTATGGCTACACCTTC. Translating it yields CSARGGGGNYGYTF.